This paragraph reports one T cell receptor (beta chain). Antigen unknown. CDR1 and CDR2 from the germline V gene are SGHDT and YYEEEE. The V end lost 4 bases, the J end lost 5 bases, and 22 bases lay between the germline ends. CDR3 size: 17 residues. Every participant gave one or more pre-ART and two or more post-ART PBMC samples. Runs used v3.0 of the immunoSEQ assay and were done at survey level. The method was immunoSEQ multiplex PCR; TCRdb's version includes in-frame clones alone and lacks a portion of them. The table shows 20,000 to 30,000 clones, with 95% occurring only once. This entry is derived from a study of long-term antiretroviral therapy in people with HIV. Study findings and constraints: Diversity rose after ART but stayed below transplant donor controls.

The input for sequencing was unsorted PBMCs, taken around 5.2 years after starting antiretroviral therapy. V usage is TRBV5-6 and J usage is TRBJ2-1; a possible D gene is TRBD2 (6 bases). The TCR comes from a woman in her forties or fifties with HIV. The CDR3 coding sequence is TGTGCCAGCAGCCTGGCTTATGAGGCTAGCGAAAACAATGAGCAGTTCTTC. This sequence encodes CASSLAYEASENNEQFF. The complete variable domain, with remaining parts taken from reference TRBV5-6 and TRBJ2-1, reads DAGVTQSPTHLIKTRGQQVTLRCSPKSGHDTVSWYQQALGQGPQFIFQYYEEEERQRGNFPDRFSGHQFPNYSSELNVNALLLGDSALYLCASSLAYEASENNEQFFGPGTRLTVL.